Described below is a single TCR beta chain sequence and its context. Libraries were prepared by immunoSEQ multiplex PCR; TCRdb keeps only in-frame clonotypes and omits some of them. The table has roughly 160,000 clones, 70% to 90% seen once; the top ten hold 4.5% to 6%. There are 10 residues in the CDR3. CDR1 is DFQATT and CDR2 is SNEGSKA in the germline V gene (reference sequence). The V and J ends lost 5 bases and 8 bases respectively, with 9 bases between them. The record originates from a study of control samples from healthy donors and cancer patients. The receptor was derived from a woman aged 25 to 39 in good health. The sample comprised blood. The J gene is TRBJ1-2, the V gene TRBV20-1; D is ambiguous. Here the CDR3 reads CSAGEWGYTF. The CDR3 nucleotides read TGCAGTGCTGGGGAGTGGGGCTACACCTTC.